This T cell receptor beta chain emerged from a study of T cell responses to AZD1222 COVID-19 vaccine. Overall study results and limits: Clonal diversity was possibly underestimated, and white British individuals and females predominated among donors. No day 14 peak samples; only post-peak repertoires were characterized. Baseline seropositivity occurred in only six or seven AZD1222 recipients. Among vaccine-associated CD4 TCRs, coverage spanned spike, with dominance at 160-218 and 743-854.

For this clone: Its target is not known.

The data were produced by immunoSEQ multiplex PCR, yet TCRdb's version contains in-frame clones alone and is incomplete. Of tens of thousands of clones in the sample, around 80% were seen once. The clonotype originates from an adult in good health. Here the sequenced sample was peripheral blood, taken on day 0 of AZD1222 vaccination.

DNA for the CDR3: TGTGCCAGTAGTATAGTAGGGCAAGAGACCCAGTACTTC. Protein sequence: CASSIVGQETQYF. This chain links TRBV19 with TRBJ2-5, with D unclear. The germline V and J ends were trimmed by 1 base and 2 bases, with 5 bases remaining between them. Germline CDR1 LNHDA, CDR2 SQIVND (reference sequence). The CDR3 is 13 amino acids.